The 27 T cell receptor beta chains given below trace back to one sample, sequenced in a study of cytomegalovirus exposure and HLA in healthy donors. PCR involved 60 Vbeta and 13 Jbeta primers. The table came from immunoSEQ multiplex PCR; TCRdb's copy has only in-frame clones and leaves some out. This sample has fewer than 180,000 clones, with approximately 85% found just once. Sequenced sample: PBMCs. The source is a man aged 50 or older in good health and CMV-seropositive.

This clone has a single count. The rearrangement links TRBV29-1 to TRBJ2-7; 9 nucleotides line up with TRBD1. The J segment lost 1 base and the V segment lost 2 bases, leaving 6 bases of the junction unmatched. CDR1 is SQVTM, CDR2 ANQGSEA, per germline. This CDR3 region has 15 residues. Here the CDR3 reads CSVELGTGRSYEQYF. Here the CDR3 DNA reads TGCAGCGTTGAATTGGGGACAGGGAGATCCTACGAGCAGTACTTC.

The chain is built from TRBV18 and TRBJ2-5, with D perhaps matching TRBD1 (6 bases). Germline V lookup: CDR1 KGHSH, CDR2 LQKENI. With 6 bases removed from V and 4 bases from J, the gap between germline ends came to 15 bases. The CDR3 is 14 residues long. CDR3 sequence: CASSRTDPRETQYF. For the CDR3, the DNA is TGTGCCAGCTCCCGGACAGACCCCCGAGAGACCCAGTACTTC.

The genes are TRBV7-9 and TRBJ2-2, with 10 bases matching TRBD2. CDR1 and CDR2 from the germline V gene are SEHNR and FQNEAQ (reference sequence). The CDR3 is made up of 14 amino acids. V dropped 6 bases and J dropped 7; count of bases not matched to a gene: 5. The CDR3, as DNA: TGTGCCAGCAGGGCTAGCGGGAGTTTCGGGGAGCTGTTTTTT. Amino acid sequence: CASRASGSFGELFF.

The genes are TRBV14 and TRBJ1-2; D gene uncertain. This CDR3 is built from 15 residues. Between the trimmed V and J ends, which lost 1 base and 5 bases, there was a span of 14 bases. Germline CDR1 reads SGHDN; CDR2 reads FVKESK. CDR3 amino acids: CASSQGAGGGYGYTF. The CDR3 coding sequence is TGTGCCAGCAGCCAAGGCGCGGGAGGAGGGTATGGCTACACCTTC.

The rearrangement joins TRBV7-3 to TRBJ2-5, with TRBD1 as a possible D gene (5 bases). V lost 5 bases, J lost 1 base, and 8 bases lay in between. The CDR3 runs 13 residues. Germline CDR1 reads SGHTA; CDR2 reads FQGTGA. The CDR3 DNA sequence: TGTGCCAGCAGCCCAGGGATCCAAGAGACCCAGTACTTC. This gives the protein CASSPGIQETQYF.

The CDR3 here is CASSQEGGTSTDTQYF. The CDR3 region has the DNA TGTGCCAGCAGCCAAGAAGGCGGGACTAGCACAGATACGCAGTATTTT. The rearrangement joins TRBV4-2 to TRBJ2-3; perhaps TRBD2 as D (6 bases). The V gene's germline CDR1 is LGHNA and CDR2 YNFKEQ. V was cut by 0 bases and J by 0 bases, with 10 bases left in between. The CDR3 runs 16 residues.

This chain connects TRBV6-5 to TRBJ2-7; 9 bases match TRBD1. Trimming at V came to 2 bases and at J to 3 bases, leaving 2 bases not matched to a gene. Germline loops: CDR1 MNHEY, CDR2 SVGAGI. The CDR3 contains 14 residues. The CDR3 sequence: CASSYRTGDYEQYF. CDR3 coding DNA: TGTGCCAGCAGTTACCGGACAGGGGACTACGAGCAGTACTTC.

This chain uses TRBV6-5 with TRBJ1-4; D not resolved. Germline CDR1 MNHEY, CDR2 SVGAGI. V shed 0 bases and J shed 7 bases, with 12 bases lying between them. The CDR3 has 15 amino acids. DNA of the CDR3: TGTGCCAGCAGTTACTCGGTCCAGGCGGGTGAAAAACTGTTTTTT. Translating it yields CASSYSVQAGEKLFF.

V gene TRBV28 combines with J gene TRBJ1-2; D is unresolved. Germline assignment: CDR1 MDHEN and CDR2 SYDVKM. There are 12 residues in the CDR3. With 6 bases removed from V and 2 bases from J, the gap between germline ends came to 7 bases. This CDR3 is CASRGRNYGYTF. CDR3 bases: TGTGCCAGCAGGGGGAGGAACTATGGCTACACCTTC.

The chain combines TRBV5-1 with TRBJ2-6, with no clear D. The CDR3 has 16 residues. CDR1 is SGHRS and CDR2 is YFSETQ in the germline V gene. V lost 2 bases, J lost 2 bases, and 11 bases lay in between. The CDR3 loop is CASSFDSKTGANVLTF. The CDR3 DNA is TGCGCCAGCAGCTTCGATTCTAAGACTGGGGCCAACGTCCTGACTTTC.

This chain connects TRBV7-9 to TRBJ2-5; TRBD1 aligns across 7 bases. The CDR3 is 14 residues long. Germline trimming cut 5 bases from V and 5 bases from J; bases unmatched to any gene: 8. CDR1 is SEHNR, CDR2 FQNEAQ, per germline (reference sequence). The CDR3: CASSPQGVPETQYF. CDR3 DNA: TGTGCCAGCAGCCCTCAGGGGGTTCCGGAGACCCAGTACTTC.

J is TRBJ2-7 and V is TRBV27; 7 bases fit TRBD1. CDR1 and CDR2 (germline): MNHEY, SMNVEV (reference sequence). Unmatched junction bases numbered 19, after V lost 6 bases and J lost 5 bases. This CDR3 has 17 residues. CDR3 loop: CASSRPGTAIKFHEQYF. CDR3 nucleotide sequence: TGTGCCAGCAGCCGGCCCGGGACAGCAATTAAGTTCCACGAGCAGTACTTC.

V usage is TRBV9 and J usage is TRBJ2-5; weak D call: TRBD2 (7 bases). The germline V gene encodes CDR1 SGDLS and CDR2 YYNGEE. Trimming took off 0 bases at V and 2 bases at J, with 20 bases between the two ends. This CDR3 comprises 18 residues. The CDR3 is CASSVAGGGEGIQETQYF. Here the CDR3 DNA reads TGTGCCAGCAGCGTAGCAGGAGGGGGGGAGGGGATTCAAGAGACCCAGTACTTC.

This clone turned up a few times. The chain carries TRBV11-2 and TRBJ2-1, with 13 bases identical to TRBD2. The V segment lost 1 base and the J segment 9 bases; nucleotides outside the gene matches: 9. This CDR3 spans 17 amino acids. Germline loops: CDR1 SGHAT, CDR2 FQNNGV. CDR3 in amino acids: CASSLVLAGGPVGEQFF. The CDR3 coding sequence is TGTGCCAGCAGCTTAGTACTAGCGGGAGGGCCGGTCGGTGAGCAGTTCTTC.

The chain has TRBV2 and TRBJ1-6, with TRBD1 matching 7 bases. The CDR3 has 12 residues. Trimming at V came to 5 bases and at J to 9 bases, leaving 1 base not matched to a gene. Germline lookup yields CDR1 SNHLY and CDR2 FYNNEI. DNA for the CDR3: TGTGCCAGCAGTTCAGGGGGTTCACCCCTCCACTTT. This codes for CASSSGGSPLHF.

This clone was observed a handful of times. For the CDR3, the DNA is TGTGCCAGCATCCGGGACAGGGCCACCGGGGAGCTGTTTTTT. It codes for CASIRDRATGELFF. The V gene is TRBV6-1, the J gene TRBJ2-2, with 9 nucleotides matching TRBD1. J was trimmed by 4 bases and V by 7 bases; bases with no gene match: 4. Germline CDR1 and CDR2: MNHNS and SASEGT. The CDR3 has 14 amino acids.

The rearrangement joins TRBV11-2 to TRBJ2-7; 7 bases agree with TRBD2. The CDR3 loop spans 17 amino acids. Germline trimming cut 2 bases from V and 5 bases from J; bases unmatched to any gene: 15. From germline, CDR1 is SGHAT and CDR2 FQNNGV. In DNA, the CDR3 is TGTGCCAGCAGCTTAAAACCGATGGGGCGGGAGAATAACGAGCAGTACTTC. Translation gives CASSLKPMGRENNEQYF.

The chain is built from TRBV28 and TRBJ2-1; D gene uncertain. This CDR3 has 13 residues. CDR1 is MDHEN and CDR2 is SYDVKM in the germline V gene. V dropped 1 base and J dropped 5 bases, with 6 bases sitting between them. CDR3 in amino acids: CASSLSRHNEQFF. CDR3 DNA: TGTGCCAGCAGTTTATCGCGTCACAATGAGCAGTTCTTC.

As DNA, the CDR3 is TGTGCCAGCAGCAGCCGGACAGGGGCGAATACTGAAGCTTTCTTT. Translated: CASSSRTGANTEAFF. The J gene is TRBJ1-1, the V gene TRBV13; TRBD1 agrees at 9 bases. The CDR3 length is 15 residues. Trimming removed 5 bases from V and 5 bases from J; junction bases left unmatched: 9. Looked up from germline, CDR1 is PRHDT and CDR2 is FYEKMQ (reference sequence).

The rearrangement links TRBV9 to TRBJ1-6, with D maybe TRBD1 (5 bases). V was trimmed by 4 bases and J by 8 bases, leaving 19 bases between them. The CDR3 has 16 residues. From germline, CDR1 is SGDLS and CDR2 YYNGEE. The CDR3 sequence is CASSLTTDTRDSPLHF. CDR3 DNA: TGTGCCAGCAGCTTGACCACGGACACCCGGGATTCACCCCTCCACTTT.

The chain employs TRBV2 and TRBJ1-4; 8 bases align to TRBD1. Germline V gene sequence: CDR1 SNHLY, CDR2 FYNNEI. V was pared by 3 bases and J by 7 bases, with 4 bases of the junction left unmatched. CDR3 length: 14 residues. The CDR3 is CASSDRGRGEKLFF. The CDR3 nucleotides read TGTGCCAGCAGTGACAGGGGGCGGGGTGAAAAACTGTTTTTT.

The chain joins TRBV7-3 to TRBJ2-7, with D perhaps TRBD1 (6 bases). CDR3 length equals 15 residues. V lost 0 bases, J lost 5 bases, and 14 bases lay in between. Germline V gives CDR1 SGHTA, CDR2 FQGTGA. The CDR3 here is CASSLTGSYRDEQYF. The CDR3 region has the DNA TGTGCCAGCAGCTTAACGGGGTCTTACAGGGACGAGCAGTACTTC.

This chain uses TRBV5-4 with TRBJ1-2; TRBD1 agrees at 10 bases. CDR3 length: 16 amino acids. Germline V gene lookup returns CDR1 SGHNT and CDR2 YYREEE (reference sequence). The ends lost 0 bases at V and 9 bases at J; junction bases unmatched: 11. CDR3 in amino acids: CASSLAGTGVLWSYTF. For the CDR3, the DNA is TGTGCCAGCAGCTTGGCGGGGACAGGGGTCCTATGGAGCTACACCTTC.

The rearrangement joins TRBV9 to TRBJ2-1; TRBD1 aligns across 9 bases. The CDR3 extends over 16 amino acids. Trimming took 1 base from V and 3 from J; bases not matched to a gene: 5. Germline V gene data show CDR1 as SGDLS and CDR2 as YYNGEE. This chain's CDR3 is CASSVYGQGSYNEQFF. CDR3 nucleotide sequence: TGTGCCAGCAGCGTATACGGACAGGGGAGCTACAATGAGCAGTTCTTC.

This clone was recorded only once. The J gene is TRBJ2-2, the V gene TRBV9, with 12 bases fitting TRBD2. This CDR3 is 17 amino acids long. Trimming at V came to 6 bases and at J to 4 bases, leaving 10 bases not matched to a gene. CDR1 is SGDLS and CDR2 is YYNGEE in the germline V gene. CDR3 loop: CASTPTSGRGGTGELFF. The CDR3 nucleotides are TGTGCCAGCACCCCGACTAGCGGGAGAGGGGGCACCGGGGAGCTGTTTTTT.

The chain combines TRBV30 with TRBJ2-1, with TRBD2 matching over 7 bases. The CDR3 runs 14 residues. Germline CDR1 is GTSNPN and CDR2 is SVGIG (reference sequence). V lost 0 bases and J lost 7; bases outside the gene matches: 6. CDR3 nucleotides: TGTGCCTGGAGTGTAGCGGGGAGGGCAAATGAGCAGTTCTTC. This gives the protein CAWSVAGRANEQFF.

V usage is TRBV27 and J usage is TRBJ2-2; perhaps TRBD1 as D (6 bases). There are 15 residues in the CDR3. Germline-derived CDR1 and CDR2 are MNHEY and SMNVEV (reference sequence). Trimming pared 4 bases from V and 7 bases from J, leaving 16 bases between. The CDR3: CASSSSDSGFGELFF. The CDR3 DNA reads TGTGCCAGCAGTTCCTCGGACAGCGGCTTCGGGGAGCTGTTTTTT.